The rows below give T cell receptor beta chains drawn from one sample of a study of T cell repertoires in cytomegalovirus infection. One entry per CDR3 protein results from TCRdb running MiXCR on the reads. The repertoire consists of fewer than 950,000 distinct CDR3 sequences, with 30% to 35% occurring once and the leading ten covering 9.5% to 15%. No antigen has been assigned to these receptors. Sample: cultured CD8+ T cells from PBMCs, taken from culture after CMV antigen stimulation. These receptors came from a human donor in good health (CMV status not recorded). Some clones in this sample may be carry-over from other donors' samples. Each CDR3 is given with its conserved first and last residue. A D gene is named only where the DNA matches it firmly. Not all rows give a size; the values are once, few, many and, for expanded clones, a class.

v_call: TRBV15; clone_size: NA; d_call: TRBD1; cdr3_aa: CATSRPDRAEYEQYF
v_call: TRBV5-1; clone_size: NA; d_call: TRBD1; cdr3_aa: CASSLSGTGVTGTEAFF
v_call: TRBV20-1; clone_size: NA; d_call: NA; cdr3_aa: CSAPDSKAGVRNTEAFF
v_call: TRBV7-6; clone_size: many; d_call: TRBD1; cdr3_aa: CASSLPGGGDEQYF
v_call: TRBV4-3; clone_size: few; d_call: NA; cdr3_aa: CASSHSPSQDIQYF
v_call: TRBV19; clone_size: few; d_call: TRBD1; cdr3_aa: CASSIIAGGTEAFF
v_call: TRBV27; clone_size: NA; d_call: NA; cdr3_aa: CASSYRARGETQYF
v_call: TRBV19; clone_size: NA; d_call: NA; cdr3_aa: CASSGVRYGYTF
v_call: TRBV5-6; clone_size: few; d_call: NA; cdr3_aa: CASFRFPDYTDTQYF
v_call: TRBV6-6; clone_size: NA; d_call: NA; cdr3_aa: CASSYSIPGKGPYEQYF
v_call: TRBV6-5; clone_size: few; d_call: TRBD2; cdr3_aa: CASSYYSGGPDNTGELFF
v_call: TRBV20-1; clone_size: once; d_call: NA; cdr3_aa: CSAREDGEYQPQHF
v_call: TRBV27; clone_size: NA; d_call: NA; cdr3_aa: CASSFGQKVTDTQYF
v_call: TRBV12-3/TRBV12-4; clone_size: NA; d_call: NA; cdr3_aa: CASSQGVLDNEQFF
v_call: TRBV6-2/TRBV6-3; clone_size: few; d_call: NA; cdr3_aa: CASILDGGPDYEQYF
v_call: TRBV18; clone_size: NA; d_call: NA; cdr3_aa: CASSPPGRDGSYEQYF
v_call: TRBV10-2; clone_size: NA; d_call: NA; cdr3_aa: CASRFAREGGYTF
v_call: TRBV7-6; clone_size: few; d_call: NA; cdr3_aa: CASSHQSLLGDTQYF
v_call: TRBV6-6; clone_size: few; d_call: TRBD2; cdr3_aa: CASSYGSSGGGEQYF
v_call: TRBV20-1; clone_size: few; d_call: NA; cdr3_aa: CSAREGVRKETQYF
v_call: TRBV27; clone_size: NA; d_call: TRBD2; cdr3_aa: CASALGVAGGLRETQYF
v_call: TRBV27; clone_size: NA; d_call: TRBD1; cdr3_aa: CASSLAAGGFSEAFF
v_call: TRBV11-3; clone_size: NA; d_call: TRBD1; cdr3_aa: CASSLGTQGAEDTEAFF
v_call: TRBV6-2/TRBV6-3; clone_size: few; d_call: TRBD1; cdr3_aa: CASSFLGIGQGYTDTQYF
v_call: TRBV12-5; clone_size: NA; d_call: NA; cdr3_aa: CASCTGASTEAFF
v_call: TRBV7-9; clone_size: NA; d_call: NA; cdr3_aa: CASSLDYQRDEQYF
v_call: TRBV12-3/TRBV12-4; clone_size: NA; d_call: NA; cdr3_aa: CASSLAPGSETQYF